This T cell receptor (beta chain) was retrieved from a study of control samples from healthy donors and cancer patients. Sequencing was performed with immunoSEQ multiplex PCR; in TCRdb, only in-frame clones are kept and a portion is missing. This table has fewer than 200,000 clones, more than 80% appearing once. This clone was observed once. Germline values: CDR1 WSHSY, CDR2 SAAADI. The CDR3 has 13 residues. V lost 3 bases and J lost 4, with 9 bases in between. This clonotype was sampled from a man aged 25-45 years in good health. The sample comprised blood. The V gene is TRBV10-2, the J gene TRBJ1-2; D unresolved. The CDR3, as DNA: TGCGCCAGCAGTGACGGGGTTCGCTATGGCTACACCTTC. Its translation: CASSDGVRYGYTF.